This T cell receptor beta chain was identified during a study of blood T cell repertoires in COVID-19 (dated by TCRdb to 2019 to 2021). Regarding the study in general: Samples covering the acute and convalescent phases of COVID-19 were provided by collaborators in the United States, Italy and Spain. The prospective study material was composed of cDNA or gDNA derived from T cells, B-cell-depleted T cells, or PBMCs. The dataset comprised deeply sampled blood TCRbeta repertoires from subjects exposed to, actively infected with, or recovered from COVID-19. The repertoires were made available in a free public database intended to serve as a resource for research on the immune response to SARS-CoV-2. The samples were drawn from two sources: the first 160 participants of the ongoing ImmuneRACE study, and 950 to 1,500 subjects contributed by 6 global collaborators. A de-identified subject ID, COVID-19 status, age in years and sex were almost always included in the sample metadata. Where HLA class I and class II types were available, the types were taken from metadata supplied by the sample provider, not from assay-based typing.

One collaborating source in Seattle enrolled patients during active infection and followed them longitudinally through the course of disease. Collaborating institutions collected whole blood in K2EDTA tubes following their own protocols. Collaborator samples were shipped for TCRbeta analysis as frozen whole blood, isolated PBMCs, or DNA extracted from either sample type. On this clone itself: Its cognate antigen has yet to be identified. No qualities accompany the bases; no much larger clone lies one base away. The sample carries other DNA sequences with the same CDR3.

What the work shows at the level of the full study, not this receptor alone: The quantity of clinical and demographic metadata differed by source and by participant and was supplied without curation.

TCRbeta CDR3 regions were amplified from genomic DNA by means of the immunoSEQ Assay, a bias-controlled multiplex PCR. The original pipeline was this. The number of nucleated cells in each sample was estimated by amplification of reference gene primers within the assay. Sequence reads were collapsed and filtered to measure the absolute abundance of every unique TCRbeta CDR3 rearrangement. For each sample, productive Simpson clonality was calculated as the square root of Simpson's diversity index over productive rearrangements. TCRdb limited this immuneACCESS table to in-frame rearrangements with V and J called. A share of clones is missing; checked studies link under half to unresolved V genes, and the rest is unexplained. That table furnishes V, J and clone size, whereas the DNA furnished D and trimming. This sample is represented by 540,000 or so clones; roughly 91% of them were singletons. The top ten constitute roughly 7.3% of the sample.

The germline V gene gives CDR1 as SGDLS and CDR2 as YYNGEE. Deletion took 3 bases off V and 2 bases off J, with a span of 7 bases between the germline ends. CDR3 length: 13 amino acids, cysteine to phenylalanine. Only the CDR3 part of the read is kept: 39 bases, read in frame from the first base. This clonotype was obtained from a woman aged 45-65 years with COVID-19, enrolled during active disease. This chain is built from TRBV9 and TRBJ2-3; the best D guess is TRBD2, with 5 bases matching. The sequenced material came from peripheral blood. The CDR3 region reads CASSADYTDTQYF. The DNA reads as follows: TGTGCCAGCAGCGCCGACTACACAGATACGCAGTATTTT.